What follows are 19 T cell receptor beta chains derived from one specimen sequenced in a study of cytomegalovirus exposure and HLA in healthy donors. 13 Jbeta primers and 60 Vbeta primers were used for the PCR. Sequencing was performed with immunoSEQ multiplex PCR; in TCRdb, only in-frame clones are kept and a portion is missing. The repertoire holds fewer than 70,000 clones, with approximately 70% as singletons. Sequences were obtained from PBMCs. Receptors were obtained from a man aged 50 to 60 in good health and CMV-seronegative.

The gene calls are TRBV6-1 and TRBJ2-1, with a possible D match to TRBD1 (5 bases). V was clipped by 4 bases and J by 2 bases, with 9 bases between them. The CDR3 sequence is 14 residues long. Germline CDR1 is MNHNS and CDR2 is SASEGT. The CDR3, as DNA: TGTGCCAGCAGTGCCGACAGTGCCTACAATGAGCAGTTCTTC. Protein sequence: CASSADSAYNEQFF.

This clone came up once. The conserved final phenylalanine or tryptophan is absent from the CDR3, which likely points to a read error. The CDR3 reads CASSPTGYIGYTL. The DNA of the CDR3 is TGTGCCAGCAGCCCGACAGGTTATATTGGCTACACCCTC. The chain carries TRBV7-6 and TRBJ1-2; perhaps TRBD1 as D (6 bases). CDR1 is SGHVS, CDR2 FNYEAQ, per germline. The length of the CDR3 is 13 residues. Trimming left V 5 bases short and J 7 bases short, with 14 bases between.

The gene calls are TRBV2 and TRBJ1-1; D remains unclear. Trimming took 6 bases from V and 4 from J, leaving 12 bases between them. Germline V lookup: CDR1 SNHLY, CDR2 FYNNEI. The CDR3 has 13 residues. CDR3 DNA: TGTGCCAGCAGATTTTTGCGGGGCACTGAAGCTTTCTTT. Translated: CASRFLRGTEAFF.

This clone was detected once. This chain links TRBV6-1 with TRBJ2-3, with no clear D. The CDR3 is made up of 16 amino acids. V was clipped by 2 bases and J by 7 bases, with 19 bases between them. Germline assignment: CDR1 MNHNS and CDR2 SASEGT. The CDR3 loop reads CASSEPHGGYSYTQYF. CDR3 DNA: TGTGCCAGCAGTGAACCCCATGGTGGGTACAGCTATACGCAGTATTTT.

Here the CDR3 reads CASSEVALYQETQYF. CDR3 coding DNA: TGTGCCAGCAGTGAAGTAGCCCTGTACCAAGAGACCCAGTACTTC. V and J are TRBV2 and TRBJ2-5; no clear D gene. Trimming took off 1 base at V and 0 bases at J, with 9 bases between the two ends. CDR1 and CDR2 from the germline V gene are SNHLY and FYNNEI. The CDR3 length is 15 residues.

This chain links TRBV5-1 with TRBJ1-3; D is undetermined. The CDR3 has 15 residues. The germline V and J ends were trimmed by 4 bases and 0 bases, with 11 bases remaining between them. Germline V gene sequence: CDR1 SGHRS, CDR2 YFSETQ. The CDR3 region is CASSPGASSGNTIYF. The CDR3 DNA is TGCGCCAGCAGCCCGGGAGCCAGCTCTGGAAACACCATATATTTT.

This rearrangement joins TRBV29-1 to TRBJ1-2, with TRBD1 matching 8 bases. This CDR3 spans 12 amino acids. V lost 8 bases to trimming and J lost 6 bases; unmatched junction nucleotides: 8. In germline, CDR1 is SQVTM, CDR2 ANQGSEA. The CDR3 coding sequence is TGCAGCACCGACAGGGGTGCTCATGGCTACACCTTC. Protein: CSTDRGAHGYTF.

The V call is TRBV11-2, the J call TRBJ2-1; D remains ambiguous. The length of the CDR3 is 10 residues. The V gene's germline CDR1 is SGHAT and CDR2 FQNNGV. Trimming cost V 6 bases and J 9 bases, with 6 bases left between them. The chain's CDR3 is CASSIVEQFF. The CDR3 region has the DNA TGTGCCAGCAGTATAGTTGAGCAGTTCTTC.

There are a few counts of this clone. One junction end disagrees with the germline gene, perhaps due to a read error. The chain carries TRBV25-1 and TRBJ1-5; tentatively, D is TRBD1 (5 bases). This CDR3 spans 14 amino acids. Germline CDR1 reads MGHDK; CDR2 reads SYGVNS. CDR3 loop: CASSGPGDPHPQPF. DNA of the CDR3: TGTGCCAGCAGTGGTCCGGGGGATCCCCACCCCCAGCCTTTT.

The table lists this clone with a few counts. The V and J genes are TRBV7-9 and TRBJ1-6; tentatively, D is TRBD1 (5 bases). Germline lookup yields CDR1 SEHNR and CDR2 FQNEAQ (reference sequence). CDR3 length: 15 amino acids. V lost 3 bases, J lost 1 base, and 7 bases lay in between. In nucleotides, the CDR3 is TGTGCCAGCAGCTTGGGGGGATCCTATAATTCACCCCTCCACTTT. This translates into CASSLGGSYNSPLHF.

CDR3 loop: CASSVGGRSSGSYNSPLHF. The CDR3 coding sequence is TGTGCCAGCAGCGTAGGGGGCAGGTCCTCTGGCTCCTATAATTCACCCCTCCACTTT. The chain recombines TRBV9 with TRBJ1-6, with D perhaps TRBD1 (5 bases). Germline V gene lookup returns CDR1 SGDLS and CDR2 YYNGEE. The ends were cut back, 0 bases at V and 0 bases at J, with 16 bases in the middle. The CDR3 spans 19 residues.

This rearrangement joins TRBV11-3 to TRBJ2-3; TRBD2 matches at 8 bases. CDR3 length: 15 residues. With V trimmed by 4 bases and J by 2 bases, 5 bases remained unmatched. Germline assignment: CDR1 SGHNT and CDR2 YENEEA. CDR3: CASSYGGGLTDTQYF. The CDR3 coding sequence is TGTGCCAGCAGCTACGGGGGGGGCCTCACAGATACGCAGTATTTT.

This clone showed up just a few times. J is TRBJ1-3 and V is TRBV7-2, with TRBD1 matching over 7 bases. CDR3 length equals 16 residues. V was pared by 0 bases and J by 2 bases, with 4 bases of the junction left unmatched. The V gene's germline CDR1 is SGHTA and CDR2 FQGNSA. CDR3 protein: CASSLAGQLTGNTIYF. CDR3 coding DNA: TGTGCCAGCAGCTTAGCGGGACAGCTTACTGGAAACACCATATATTTT.

V and J are TRBV6-6 and TRBJ1-5, with TRBD1 matching 7 bases. The V gene's germline CDR1 is MNHNY and CDR2 SVGAGI (reference sequence). This CDR3 has 15 amino acids. V was clipped by 6 bases and J by 7 bases; unmatched bases: 12. The CDR3 loop reads CASRSPGGGGQPQHF. As DNA, the CDR3 is TGTGCCAGCAGGTCACCAGGGGGAGGAGGACAGCCCCAGCATTTT.

Comments on this clone: Other DNA sequences in this specimen translate into the identical CDR3. The chain joins TRBV5-4 to TRBJ1-1; 7 bases match TRBD1. Losses at the gene ends were 5 bases for V and 3 bases for J; bases not matched to a gene: 16. The CDR3 sequence is 17 residues long. In germline, CDR1 is SGHNT, CDR2 YYREEE (reference sequence). Here the CDR3 reads CASSPRPGQQGYTEAFF. The CDR3 DNA follows: TGTGCCAGCAGTCCTCGGCCGGGACAGCAGGGCTACACTGAAGCTTTCTTT.

In its sample, this clone was seen once. The chain combines TRBV9 with TRBJ1-4; TRBD1 is a possible D gene (6 bases). The length of the CDR3 is 19 residues. V lost 0 bases, J lost 4 bases, and 22 bases lay in between. CDR1 and CDR2 from the germline V gene are SGDLS and YYNGEE. Written as DNA, the CDR3 is TGTGCCAGCAGCGTAGCTTCCCAGCAGGGGACGGGTATTAATGAAAAACTGTTTTTT. This codes for CASSVASQQGTGINEKLFF.

The gene calls are TRBV11-2 and TRBJ2-7; D is unresolved. The CDR3 loop spans 14 amino acids. V lost 0 bases and J lost 4, with 10 bases in between. Germline loops: CDR1 SGHAT, CDR2 FQNNGV. CDR3 sequence reads: CASSLDHNGYEQYF. The CDR3 DNA sequence: TGTGCCAGCAGCTTAGATCATAACGGGTACGAGCAGTACTTC.

The chain links TRBV29-1 to TRBJ2-1; TRBD1 is a possible D gene (6 bases). This CDR3 has 16 residues. Germline V gene lookup returns CDR1 SQVTM and CDR2 ANQGSEA. V shed 0 bases and J shed 8 bases, with 20 bases lying between them. CDR3 in amino acids: CSVEDPGTGFIDEQFF. CDR3 bases: TGCAGCGTTGAAGATCCGGGAACAGGGTTCATCGATGAGCAGTTCTTC.

The CDR3 sequence: CASSFGGEETQYF. CDR3 DNA sequence: TGTGCCAGCAGCTTCGGGGGGGAAGAGACCCAGTACTTC. V and J are TRBV11-3 and TRBJ2-5, with 8 bases lining up with TRBD2. The CDR3 is 13 residues long. Looked up from germline, CDR1 is SGHNT and CDR2 is YENEEA. J gave up 3 bases and V 3 bases, and 0 bases lay outside the gene matches.